This T cell receptor (beta chain) was identified during a study of T cells after yellow fever vaccination. Study-wide points: The booster saw the reappearance of most primary-vaccination clones (roughly 95% CD4, almost 90% CD8).

In the case of this clonotype: Its specificity is not known.

Germline V gives CDR1 SGHDT, CDR2 YYEEEE. The J segment lost 5 bases and the V segment lost 4 bases, leaving 8 bases of the junction unmatched. The CDR3 is 14 amino acids. Each CDR3 protein gets one entry after TCRdb re-called the 5' RACE reads with MiXCR. The data show a few hundred thousand distinct CDR3 sequences, 6.8% seen once. This material consisted of PBMCs, taken about 41 days after the first yellow fever vaccination. The chain recombines TRBV5-6 with TRBJ2-5; TRBD2 agrees at 7 bases. The receptor was derived from a man in his late teens or twenties who received the YFV17D yellow fever vaccine. DNA for the CDR3: TGTGCCAGCAGCGTACCTGGGACTATGGAGACCCAGTACTTC. Translated: CASSVPGTMETQYF.